These 8 T cell receptor beta chains were sequenced from one sample in a study of CD8+ T cells in alopecia areata. CD4+ lymphocytes from a handful of patients underwent sorting into CD25+CD127- populations. Reverse transcription of extracted RNA yielded cDNA, which provided the sequencing template. Using immunoSEQ multiplex PCR, the repertoire was profiled, and TCRdb retains in-frame clones only, with some absent. This sample has 30,000 to 40,000 clones, with more than 50% found just once. Material for sequencing was CD4+ Tregs sorted from blood. These receptor sequences come from a human donor with alopecia areata.

This chain uses TRBV27 with TRBJ1-2; D call uncertain. The CDR3 has 15 residues. Germline CDR1 is MNHEY and CDR2 is SMNVEV (reference sequence). Deletions cut 5 bases from V and 3 bases from J, with 16 bases between. CDR3 coding DNA: TGTGCCAGCAGTCCTTCCCATGGTTCCCACTATGGCTACACCTTC. Encoded protein: CASSPSHGSHYGYTF.

As to this clone: At one of its ends the junction is not consistent with the germline gene, which may arise from a read error. The chain recombines TRBV6-1 with TRBJ1-5, with D unresolved. Germline lookup yields CDR1 MNHNS and CDR2 SASEGT. The CDR3 has 13 amino acids. The CDR3 bases are TGTGCCGGCAGTTATCAACAGAAGCAGCCCCAGCATTTT. Translated, it gives CAGSYQQKQPQHF.

This clone was found a few times. The rearrangement joins TRBV7-9 to TRBJ2-1, with D perhaps matching TRBD2 (6 bases). Germline CDR1 reads SEHNR; CDR2 reads FQNEAQ (reference sequence). Trimming removed 5 bases at V and 5 bases at J, with 19 bases between. This CDR3 has 16 amino acids. CDR3 loop: CASSPRIAASNNEQFF. The CDR3 DNA follows: TGTGCCAGCAGCCCCCGGATAGCGGCATCAAACAATGAGCAGTTCTTC.

J is TRBJ2-7 and V is TRBV28, with D unresolved. Germline V lookup: CDR1 MDHEN, CDR2 SYDVKM. V was shortened by 3 bases and J by 7 bases, with 10 bases between the two germline ends. The CDR3 runs to 12 residues. The chain's CDR3 is CASSFNVGEQYF. CDR3 DNA: TGTGCCAGCAGTTTCAATGTGGGTGAGCAGTACTTC.

This clone was seen a handful of times. V usage is TRBV18 and J usage is TRBJ1-4, with 7 bases fitting TRBD1. Looked up from germline, CDR1 is KGHSH and CDR2 is LQKENI. The J segment lost 8 bases and the V segment lost 6 bases, leaving 12 bases of the junction unmatched. The CDR3 has 15 amino acids. DNA of the CDR3: TGTGCCAGCTCTCCGCCGGGGACAGAGGGAGAAAAACTGTTTTTT. It yields the protein CASSPPGTEGEKLFF.

This chain connects TRBV6-5 to TRBJ1-5; D may be TRBD1 (6 bases). Per the germline V gene, CDR1 is MNHEY and CDR2 is SVGAGI. Trimming took 6 bases from V and 6 from J, leaving 18 bases between them. The CDR3 is 15 amino acids. DNA for the CDR3: TGTGCCAGCAGAAAGGCCCGGGGGCGAGGTCAGCCCCAGCATTTT. Residues: CASRKARGRGQPQHF.

The V gene is TRBV7-9, the J gene TRBJ2-2, with D perhaps TRBD1 (6 bases). Germline V CDR1 and CDR2: SEHNR, FQNEAQ (reference sequence). The germline V and J ends were trimmed by 5 bases and 1 base, with 14 bases remaining between them. This CDR3 contains 16 residues. In DNA, the CDR3 is TGTGCCAGCAGCCACTCCGGGACACGGAACACCGGGGAGCTGTTTTTT. It translates to CASSHSGTRNTGELFF.

The rearrangement joins TRBV18 to TRBJ1-1, with D perhaps TRBD1 (5 bases). V was shortened by 2 bases and J by 5 bases, with 12 bases between the two germline ends. The CDR3 contains 14 residues. CDR1 KGHSH and CDR2 LQKENI come from the germline V gene. CDR3 amino acids: CASSPTVGGTEAFF. In nucleotides, the CDR3 is TGTGCCAGCTCACCAACGGTTGGGGGTACTGAAGCTTTCTTT.